A single sample gave rise to the 32 T cell receptor beta chains below, sequenced in a study of shared clonotypes between healthy human individuals. Assay: immunoSEQ multiplex PCR; the TCRdb copy retains only in-frame clones and omits some. The repertoire holds 450,000 to 600,000 clones, roughly 78% seen once, with over 10% in the top ten. Sample: PBMCs. The receptors derive from a woman in her thirties or forties in good health. Some clones in this sample may be carry-over from other donors' samples.

CDR3 nucleotide sequence: TGTGCCAGCAGTTACTCTGCTAGCCCCGGGGAGCTGTTTTTT. Its translation is CASSYSASPGELFF. The chain uses TRBV6-5 and TRBJ2-2, with D possibly being TRBD2 (5 bases). Germline CDR1 and CDR2: MNHEY and SVGAGI. This CDR3 region has 14 residues. V was trimmed by 0 bases and J by 6 bases, leaving 8 bases between them.

The V and J genes are TRBV5-4 and TRBJ2-7; no clear D. V dropped 0 bases and J dropped 3 bases, with 10 bases sitting between them. The CDR3 is made up of 14 amino acids. Looked up from germline, CDR1 is SGHNT and CDR2 is YYREEE (reference sequence). CDR3 sequence reads: CASSLDSLSYEQYF. Written as DNA, the CDR3 is TGTGCCAGCAGCTTGGACAGCTTGAGCTACGAGCAGTACTTC.

Turning to this clone: Other DNA sequences within the sample encode an identical CDR3. The V gene is TRBV29-1, the J gene TRBJ2-3; D unclear. Germline CDR1 is SQVTM and CDR2 is ANQGSEA. Trimming shortened V by 0 bases and J by 1 base, and 5 bases separated the two germline ends. This CDR3 comprises 13 residues. CDR3 DNA: TGCAGCGTTGAAGAGGGCGGCACAGATACGCAGTATTTT. It translates to CSVEEGGTDTQYF.

This chain uses TRBV7-2 with TRBJ2-1, with 9 bases identical to TRBD2. The length of the CDR3 is 14 residues. V shed 5 bases and J 5 bases; nucleotides not matched to a gene: 4. Germline-derived CDR1 and CDR2 are SGHTA and FQGNSA. The CDR3 nucleotides read TGTGCCAGCAGCATTAGCGGGAGACACAATGAGCAGTTCTTC. Its protein product is CASSISGRHNEQFF.

The chain employs TRBV5-1 and TRBJ2-5; TRBD2 matches at 8 bases. The V and J ends lost 3 bases and 5 bases, in that order; junction bases with no gene match: 12. Germline V gene sequence: CDR1 SGHRS, CDR2 YFSETQ. The length of the CDR3 is 16 residues. This chain's CDR3 is CASSWREAGDGETQYF. Here the CDR3 DNA reads TGCGCCAGCAGCTGGAGGGAAGCGGGAGATGGGGAGACCCAGTACTTC.

J is TRBJ2-7 and V is TRBV28, with D perhaps assigned TRBD1 or TRBD2 (6 bases each). Germline CDR1 is MDHEN and CDR2 is SYDVKM. Trimming left V 7 bases short and J 4 bases short, with 23 bases between. The CDR3 length is 16 residues. DNA for the CDR3: TGTGCCAGCAAAGGGGGGACGGCGGGCAGATCATACGAGCAGTACTTC. Its translation is CASKGGTAGRSYEQYF.

A note on this clone: The final CDR3 position lacks the conserved phenylalanine or tryptophan, pointing to a likely read error. The DNA is omitted, as the CDR3 cannot be located on it reliably, and the CDR3 follows TCRdb's listing. V is TRBV6-1 and J is TRBJ2-7; no check of the table's D call, TRBD2, against the DNA was made. With termini counted, the CDR3 has 12 amino acids. Germline V gene sequence: CDR1 MNHNS, CDR2 SASEGT. The CDR3 is CASSERGLGGVI.

This rearrangement joins TRBV5-1 to TRBJ1-1, with a weak D call TRBD1 (5 bases). Per germline, CDR1 SGHRS and CDR2 YFSETQ. This CDR3 contains 15 residues. V was pared by 4 bases and J by 7 bases, with 20 bases between. The DNA for the CDR3 is TGCGCCAGCAGCACGAATGGGGCCCTGACCAGTGAAGCTTTCTTT. It yields the protein CASSTNGALTSEAFF.

The CDR3 spells CASSSPGYGGRLTDTQYF. CDR3 DNA: TGCGCCAGCAGCTCCCCAGGGTATGGCGGGAGACTAACAGATACGCAGTATTTT. The J gene is TRBJ2-3, the V gene TRBV5-1, with 7 bases matching TRBD2. The CDR3 has 18 residues. CDR1 is SGHRS and CDR2 is YFSETQ in the germline V gene. Losses at the gene ends were 3 bases for V and 3 bases for J; bases not matched to a gene: 16.

Only a few counts were recorded for this clone. The DNA of the CDR3 is TGTGCCAGCAGCGCCCGGGACAGCGGTTACGAGCAGTACTTC. Protein sequence: CASSARDSGYEQYF. The chain is built from TRBV13 and TRBJ2-7, with 7 nucleotides matching TRBD1. The germline gives CDR1 PRHDT, CDR2 FYEKMQ (reference sequence). V was clipped by 5 bases and J by 4 bases; unmatched bases: 8. This CDR3 is 14 amino acids long.

In its sample, this clone was seen a few times. The chain employs TRBV5-4 and TRBJ2-7; the match to TRBD1 covers 12 bases. J was trimmed by 9 bases and V by 4 bases; bases with no gene match: 11. The CDR3 extends over 15 amino acids. CDR1 and CDR2 from the germline V gene are SGHNT and YYREEE (reference sequence). The CDR3 is CASSGGQGAPVGQYF. Here the CDR3 DNA reads TGTGCCAGCAGCGGGGGACAGGGGGCCCCTGTTGGGCAGTACTTC.

This clone was detected only once. The V gene is TRBV10-2, the J gene TRBJ2-3; D remains ambiguous. The CDR3 spans 13 residues. Germline values: CDR1 WSHSY, CDR2 SAAADI. The V and J ends lost 6 bases and 0 bases respectively, with 7 bases between them. In DNA, the CDR3 is TGCGCCAGCAGGAAGGAGAGCACAGATACGCAGTATTTT. This sequence encodes CASRKESTDTQYF.

The chain has TRBV9 and TRBJ2-5, with TRBD1 matching over 9 bases. The CDR3 is made up of 16 amino acids. The V and J ends lost 3 bases and 2 bases, in that order; junction bases with no gene match: 8. Germline CDR1 SGDLS, CDR2 YYNGEE. CDR3 coding DNA: TGTGCCAGCAGCGCGCCCGGGACAGGGCCACAAGAGACCCAGTACTTC. It specifies CASSAPGTGPQETQYF.

V is TRBV6-5 and J is TRBJ2-2; tentatively, D is TRBD2 (7 bases). The CDR3 contains 14 residues. Between the trimmed V and J ends, which lost 8 bases and 4 bases, there was a span of 14 bases. Germline loops: CDR1 MNHEY, CDR2 SVGAGI. The CDR3 sequence is CASGKRDTTGELFF. The CDR3 DNA reads TGTGCCAGCGGGAAGCGGGACACCACCGGGGAGCTGTTTTTT.

V usage is TRBV11-3 and J usage is TRBJ2-7, with D possibly being TRBD2 (5 bases). The V gene lost 6 bases and the J gene lost 5 bases, with 17 bases spanning the gap. Germline assignment: CDR1 SGHNT and CDR2 YENEEA. CDR3 length: 14 amino acids. The CDR3 loop reads CASSLDPEGNEQYF. CDR3 DNA: TGTGCCAGCAGTTTGGATCCCGAGGGAAACGAGCAGTACTTC.

The chain is built from TRBV28 and TRBJ1-5; possible D gene TRBD1, 5 bases. Trimming cost V 7 bases and J 0 bases, with 13 bases left between them. The CDR3 loop spans 15 amino acids. Germline loops: CDR1 MDHEN, CDR2 SYDVKM. CDR3 coding DNA: TGTGCCAGCAACCCGGGGGGGTATAGCAATCAGCCCCAGCATTTT. Translated: CASNPGGYSNQPQHF.

CDR3 coding DNA: TGTGCCAGCAGCCGGAGTTGGGTAACCTACGAGCAGTACTTC. It specifies CASSRSWVTYEQYF. V and J are TRBV5-6 and TRBJ2-7; D uncertain. The V end lost 4 bases, the J end lost 2 bases, and 13 bases lay between the germline ends. CDR1 SGHDT and CDR2 YYEEEE come from the germline V gene. The CDR3 spans 14 residues.

V is TRBV6-6 and J is TRBJ2-7; the D is unclear. V was cut by 2 bases and J by 0 bases, with 5 bases left in between. The germline V gene has CDR1 MNHNY and CDR2 SVGAGI (reference sequence). The CDR3 has 13 residues. CDR3 sequence: CASSYTSSYEQYF. The CDR3, as DNA: TGTGCCAGCAGTTACACCAGCTCCTACGAGCAGTACTTC.

This clone was counted a single time. The same CDR3 also results from other DNA sequences found in this sample. V and J are TRBV11-2 and TRBJ2-5; TRBD2 aligns across 7 bases. The V segment lost 0 bases and the J segment 3 bases; nucleotides outside the gene matches: 4. The CDR3 length is 15 residues. The germline CDR1 and CDR2 sequences are SGHAT and FQNNGV. The chain's CDR3 is CASSLDGLAEETQYF. The CDR3 nucleotides read TGTGCCAGCAGCTTAGATGGCCTAGCGGAAGAGACCCAGTACTTC.

The V call is TRBV19, the J call TRBJ1-5; weak D call: TRBD1 (5 bases). Trimming shortened V by 1 base and J by 3 bases, and 16 bases separated the two germline ends. The CDR3 has 17 residues. Germline V gives CDR1 LNHDA, CDR2 SQIVND (reference sequence). CDR3 sequence (DNA): TGTGCCAGTAGTATAGCGGTGTCAGTGGGACTCAATCAGCCCCAGCATTTT. Translated: CASSIAVSVGLNQPQHF. Drawing the rest from reference TRBV19 and TRBJ1-5, the complete variable domain is DGGITQSPKYLFRKEGQNVTLSCEQNLNHDAMYWYRQDPGQGLRLIYYSQIVNDFQKGDIAEGYSVSREKKESFPLTVTSAQKNPTAFYLCASSIAVSVGLNQPQHFGDGTRLSIL.

The chain carries TRBV15 and TRBJ2-1; TRBD2 matches at 11 bases. Germline V gene lookup returns CDR1 LNHNV and CDR2 YYDKDF (reference sequence). Losses at the gene ends were 5 bases for V and 5 bases for J; bases not matched to a gene: 8. This CDR3 contains 16 residues. For the CDR3, the DNA is TGTGCCACCAGCGTAGGGACTAGCGGCTTAAACAATGAGCAGTTCTTC. Protein product: CATSVGTSGLNNEQFF. Drawing the rest from reference TRBV15 and TRBJ2-1, the complete variable domain is DAMVIQNPRYQVTQFGKPVTLSCSQTLNHNVMYWYQQKSSQAPKLLFHYYDKDFNNEADTPDNFQSRRPNTSFCFLDIRSPGLGDTAMYLCATSVGTSGLNNEQFFGPGTRLTVL.

The chain recombines TRBV27 with TRBJ1-2; D perhaps matches TRBD1 (6 bases). The CDR3 contains 14 residues. Germline V gene lookup returns CDR1 MNHEY and CDR2 SMNVEV (reference sequence). Trimming stripped 6 bases from V and 4 bases from J, with 15 bases between. The CDR3 reads CASSRSAQGYGYTF. The CDR3 DNA reads as TGTGCCAGCAGCCGGTCGGCACAGGGCTATGGCTACACCTTC.

V is TRBV5-1 and J is TRBJ1-2, with D unclear. Trimming took off 0 bases at V and 8 bases at J, with 8 bases between the two ends. The V gene's germline CDR1 is SGHRS and CDR2 YFSETQ. The CDR3 runs to 12 residues. The CDR3: CASSLVGRGYTF. The CDR3 DNA is TGCGCCAGCAGCTTGGTAGGGCGCGGCTACACCTTC.

The V call is TRBV20-1, the J call TRBJ1-1; tentative D call: TRBD1 (5 bases). Germline loops: CDR1 DFQATT, CDR2 SNEGSKA (reference sequence). CDR3 size: 11 residues. V shed 6 bases and J shed 7 bases, with 12 bases lying between them. The CDR3 region is CSALTGGEAFF. The CDR3 bases are TGCAGTGCCCTAACTGGGGGTGAAGCTTTCTTT.

This clone showed up just a few times. This sequence joins TRBV30 and TRBJ1-2, with D uncertain. The germline CDR1 and CDR2 sequences are GTSNPN and SVGIG (reference sequence). This CDR3 is built from 12 residues. With 0 bases removed from V and 4 bases from J, the gap between germline ends came to 6 bases. The CDR3: CAWSVSLYGYTF. The CDR3 nucleotides are TGTGCCTGGAGTGTATCCCTCTATGGCTACACCTTC.

V and J are TRBV5-1 and TRBJ1-1; D unclear. From germline, CDR1 is SGHRS and CDR2 YFSETQ. Trimming shortened V by 4 bases and J by 5 bases, and 12 bases separated the two germline ends. There are 13 residues in the CDR3. CDR3 amino acids: CASSTGVRTEAFF. CDR3 nucleotides: TGCGCCAGCAGCACGGGTGTCAGGACTGAAGCTTTCTTT. The complete variable domain, with remaining parts taken from reference TRBV5-1 and TRBJ1-1, reads KAGVTQTPRYLIKTRGQQVTLSCSPISGHRSVSWYQQTPGQGLQFLFEYFSETQRNKGNFPGRFSGRQFSNSRSEMNVSTLELGDSALYLCASSTGVRTEAFFGQGTRLTVV.

This chain uses TRBV28 with TRBJ1-1; 7 nucleotides match TRBD1. Trimming at V came to 5 bases and at J to 4 bases, leaving 19 bases not matched to a gene. The CDR3 contains 18 residues. Germline CDR1 is MDHEN and CDR2 is SYDVKM. CDR3 nucleotides: TGTGCCAGCAGTCTCCGACCGGGACAGCGGTTTTCGAGCACTGAAGCTTTCTTT. Encoded protein: CASSLRPGQRFSSTEAFF.

The count of this clone is one. The genes are TRBV9 and TRBJ2-1; D perhaps matches TRBD1 (5 bases). Germline V gene sequence: CDR1 SGDLS, CDR2 YYNGEE. Trimming stripped 3 bases from V and 0 bases from J, with 7 bases between. The CDR3 contains 14 residues. This CDR3 is CASSGQGSYNEQFF. The CDR3 DNA follows: TGTGCCAGCAGCGGGCAGGGCTCCTACAATGAGCAGTTCTTC.

Of note for this clone: Other DNA sequences from this sample encode an identical CDR3 as well. The rearrangement uses TRBV7-8 and TRBJ1-1; no definite D call. Trimming took off 3 bases at V and 0 bases at J, with 2 bases between the two ends. From germline, CDR1 is SGHVS and CDR2 FQNEAQ. The CDR3 extends over 12 amino acids. The CDR3 is CASSFLNTEAFF. In DNA form, the CDR3 reads TGTGCCAGCAGCTTCCTGAACACTGAAGCTTTCTTT.

The V gene is TRBV5-4, the J gene TRBJ2-5; D perhaps matches TRBD1 (5 bases). V gave up 3 bases and J gave up 7 bases, with 13 bases separating them. This CDR3 is 13 amino acids long. The germline CDR1 and CDR2 sequences are SGHNT and YYREEE (reference sequence). CDR3 in amino acids: CASSYRSAVTQYF. As DNA, the CDR3 is TGTGCCAGCAGCTACAGGAGCGCGGTGACCCAGTACTTC.

The genes are TRBV10-3 and TRBJ2-3; unclear D gene. V dropped 6 bases and J dropped 0 bases, with 16 bases sitting between them. CDR3 size: 16 residues. The germline gives CDR1 ENHRY, CDR2 SYGVKD. In DNA form, the CDR3 reads TGTGCCATCAGCCGCCCGCAAGGGTCTAGCACAGATACGCAGTATTTT. Its translation: CAISRPQGSSTDTQYF.

This clone was observed a few times. The chain has TRBV6-5 and TRBJ2-2; 9 bases are shared with TRBD2. After removal of 2 bases from V and 6 bases from J, the junction contained 4 bases not matched to a gene. Germline lookup yields CDR1 MNHEY and CDR2 SVGAGI. The CDR3 runs 15 residues. CDR3 region: CASSYGGRASGELFF. The CDR3 bases are TGTGCCAGCAGTTACGGCGGGAGGGCGTCCGGGGAGCTGTTTTTT.